This is a list of T cell receptor beta chains from one sample in a study of vaccination and CD4 T cells after COVID-19. TCRdb reprocessed the PCR reads with MiXCR, giving one entry per CDR3 protein. Counted here are 8,800 or so distinct CDR3 sequences, around a third occurring once; the ten biggest clones make up about 31%. Antigen specificity for these receptors is unknown. The specimen was cultured CD4+ T cells from blood. The receptors originated from a human donor with COVID-19. Both conserved end residues are part of each CDR3. D genes are given only for firm matches. A row's size may be missing; if present it is once, few, many or a size class.

J gene: TRBJ2-3; D gene: NA; V gene: TRBV27; clone size: NA; CDR3 DNA: TGTGCCAGCAGTTTAGGGTCCACAGATACGCAGTATTTT; CDR3 protein: CASSLGSTDTQYF
J gene: TRBJ1-5; D gene: TRBD1; V gene: TRBV27; clone size: few; CDR3 DNA: TGTGCCAGTACACTACAGGGGAATAGCAATCAGCCCCAGCATTTT; CDR3 protein: CASTLQGNSNQPQHF
J gene: TRBJ2-7; D gene: NA; V gene: TRBV7-6; clone size: few; CDR3 DNA: TGTGCCAGCAGCCGGACAGATACCTACGAGCAGTACTTC; CDR3 protein: CASSRTDTYEQYF
J gene: TRBJ1-2; D gene: NA; V gene: TRBV7-6; clone size: NA; CDR3 DNA: TGTGCCAGCAGCTTAGGTTCGGGGTATACTGGTGGCTACACCTTC; CDR3 protein: CASSLGSGYTGGYTF
J gene: TRBJ1-1; D gene: TRBD1; V gene: TRBV29-1; clone size: NA; CDR3 DNA: TGCAGCGGGGACAGGGGAGGCGGGACTGAAGCTTTCTTT; CDR3 protein: CSGDRGGGTEAFF
J gene: TRBJ2-5; D gene: TRBD1; V gene: TRBV28; clone size: NA; CDR3 DNA: TGTGCCAGCAGTTTCGGGACAGGGTTAGGAGAGACCCAGTACTTC; CDR3 protein: CASSFGTGLGETQYF
J gene: TRBJ1-2; D gene: TRBD1; V gene: TRBV4-2; clone size: NA; CDR3 DNA: TGTGCCAGCAGCCAAGCTACAGGGGGCTCTTATGGCTACACCTTC; CDR3 protein: CASSQATGGSYGYTF
J gene: TRBJ1-1; D gene: TRBD1; V gene: TRBV27; clone size: NA; CDR3 DNA: TGTGCCAGCAGTTCTTGGACAGGGGGGAACACTGAAGCTTTCTTT; CDR3 protein: CASSSWTGGNTEAFF
J gene: TRBJ1-3; D gene: NA; V gene: TRBV20-1; clone size: few; CDR3 DNA: TGCAGTGCTAAGCTCTCTGGAAACACCATATATTTT; CDR3 protein: CSAKLSGNTIYF
J gene: TRBJ2-2; D gene: TRBD2; V gene: TRBV19; clone size: NA; CDR3 DNA: TGTGCCAGTAGTGTGGACTCCGTAGGACTAGCGGGGGCCGGGGAGCTGTTTTTT; CDR3 protein: CASSVDSVGLAGAGELFF
J gene: TRBJ1-2; D gene: NA; V gene: TRBV20-1; clone size: medium-sized; CDR3 DNA: TGCAGTTCGCATGGCCTAAACTATGGCTACACCTTC; CDR3 protein: CSSHGLNYGYTF
J gene: TRBJ2-5; D gene: NA; V gene: TRBV12-3/TRBV12-4; clone size: once; CDR3 DNA: TGTGCCAGCACCCTGGGGTTTCCGAGAGAGACCCAGTACTTC; CDR3 protein: CASTLGFPRETQYF
J gene: TRBJ2-5; D gene: TRBD2; V gene: TRBV15; clone size: few; CDR3 DNA: TGTGCCACCAGCTCCACGGTGACTAGCGGGGGACGGAGGACCCAGTACTTC; CDR3 protein: CATSSTVTSGGRRTQYF
J gene: TRBJ2-6; D gene: NA; V gene: TRBV24-1; clone size: NA; CDR3 DNA: TGTGCCACCAGTGACACAACCGGGACACCTGGGGCCAACGTCCTGACTTTC; CDR3 protein: CATSDTTGTPGANVLTF
J gene: TRBJ2-3; D gene: NA; V gene: TRBV6-5; clone size: large; CDR3 DNA: TGTGCCAGCAGTTACTCAACCGCTTGGTGGGGGACGCAGTATTTT; CDR3 protein: CASSYSTAWWGTQYF
J gene: TRBJ2-7; D gene: NA; V gene: TRBV15; clone size: NA; CDR3 DNA: TGTGCCACCAGCAGCGGAGGGACATCCTACGAGCAGTACTTC; CDR3 protein: CATSSGGTSYEQYF
J gene: TRBJ1-1; D gene: TRBD1; V gene: TRBV19; clone size: NA; CDR3 DNA: TGTGCCAGTAGTACAGGGGGCCGGAGGACTGAAGCTTTCTTT; CDR3 protein: CASSTGGRRTEAFF
J gene: TRBJ1-6; D gene: TRBD1; V gene: TRBV6-1; clone size: NA; CDR3 DNA: TGTGCCAGCAGAAAGGTGGGGGACAGGGGTTCACCCCTCCACTTT; CDR3 protein: CASRKVGDRGSPLHF
J gene: TRBJ2-1; D gene: TRBD1; V gene: TRBV24-1; clone size: NA; CDR3 DNA: TGTGCCACCAGTGCGCCCCTCGGGACAGGGCTAGGCAATGAGCAGTTCTTC; CDR3 protein: CATSAPLGTGLGNEQFF
J gene: TRBJ2-7; D gene: NA; V gene: TRBV19; clone size: NA; CDR3 DNA: TGTGCCAGTAGTATAACGTCAGAGACGCACGCCGAGCAGTACTTC; CDR3 protein: CASSITSETHAEQYF
J gene: TRBJ2-7; D gene: NA; V gene: TRBV5-1; clone size: few; CDR3 DNA: TGCGCCAGCAGCTCCGAGGTGGGCTACGAGCAGTACTTC; CDR3 protein: CASSSEVGYEQYF
J gene: TRBJ1-3; D gene: NA; V gene: TRBV7-9; clone size: NA; CDR3 DNA: TGTGCCAGCAGCTTAGCAGGGTTCAGGAACACCATATATTTT; CDR3 protein: CASSLAGFRNTIYF
J gene: TRBJ2-3; D gene: NA; V gene: TRBV12-3/TRBV12-4; clone size: NA; CDR3 DNA: TGTGCCAGCAGTTTTAGAGGGGCTGCGCAGTATTTT; CDR3 protein: CASSFRGAAQYF
J gene: TRBJ1-4; D gene: TRBD1; V gene: TRBV2; clone size: NA; CDR3 DNA: TGTGCCAGTGAGGGACAGTCTAATGAAAAACTGTTTTTT; CDR3 protein: CASEGQSNEKLFF
J gene: TRBJ2-3; D gene: NA; V gene: TRBV6-1; clone size: NA; CDR3 DNA: TGTGCCAGCAGCACCGGACTAATGGGCACAGATACGCAGTATTTT; CDR3 protein: CASSTGLMGTDTQYF
J gene: TRBJ2-3; D gene: TRBD1; V gene: TRBV7-9; clone size: few; CDR3 DNA: TGTGCCAGCAGCTTATCGGGACAGGGGACGTTGCCAGATACGCAGTATTTT; CDR3 protein: CASSLSGQGTLPDTQYF
J gene: TRBJ1-6; D gene: TRBD1; V gene: TRBV11-1; clone size: NA; CDR3 DNA: TGTGCCAGCAGCTTCCGGGACAGTGATTCACCCCTCCACTTT; CDR3 protein: CASSFRDSDSPLHF
J gene: TRBJ2-2; D gene: NA; V gene: TRBV6-1; clone size: few; CDR3 DNA: TGTGCCAGCGGCGGGACAAAGAACACCGGGGAGCTGTTTTTT; CDR3 protein: CASGGTKNTGELFF
J gene: TRBJ1-3; D gene: TRBD1; V gene: TRBV7-9; clone size: few; CDR3 DNA: TGTGCCAGCAGCCGTGACAGGGGTGGAAACACCATATATTTT; CDR3 protein: CASSRDRGGNTIYF
J gene: TRBJ1-5; D gene: TRBD1; V gene: TRBV24-1; clone size: NA; CDR3 DNA: TGTGCCACCACTCAGGGGGAAGCTCAGCCCCAGCATTTT; CDR3 protein: CATTQGEAQPQHF
J gene: TRBJ1-1; D gene: NA; V gene: TRBV5-4; clone size: few; CDR3 DNA: TGTGCCAGCAGCTTGGGGGCGGTAGGGACTGAAGCTTTCTTT; CDR3 protein: CASSLGAVGTEAFF
J gene: TRBJ1-1; D gene: TRBD1; V gene: TRBV11-3; clone size: NA; CDR3 DNA: TGTGCCAGCAGCCCCTCCGGACAGGCCGCTGAAGCTTTCTTT; CDR3 protein: CASSPSGQAAEAFF
J gene: TRBJ1-3; D gene: NA; V gene: TRBV7-2; clone size: few; CDR3 DNA: TGTGCCAGCAGCCCATGGACAGTTGGAAACACCATATATTTT; CDR3 protein: CASSPWTVGNTIYF
J gene: TRBJ2-5; D gene: NA; V gene: TRBV7-9; clone size: NA; CDR3 DNA: TGTGCCAGCAGCTTATCGGGGGCGACGATCCAAGAGACCCAGTACTTC; CDR3 protein: CASSLSGATIQETQYF
J gene: TRBJ2-1; D gene: NA; V gene: TRBV29-1; clone size: NA; CDR3 DNA: TGCAGCGTTGAAGATTGGGGGGCAGGGGCGGACGAGCAGTTCTTC; CDR3 protein: CSVEDWGAGADEQFF
J gene: TRBJ2-7; D gene: TRBD2; V gene: TRBV5-1; clone size: NA; CDR3 DNA: TGCGCCAGCAGCTTGGATTTTAGCGGGGGGTTCCCGTACTTC; CDR3 protein: CASSLDFSGGFPYF
J gene: TRBJ1-2; D gene: TRBD1; V gene: TRBV14; clone size: few; CDR3 DNA: TGTGCCAGCAGCCAAGGAGGACAGGGATCTTATGGCTACACCTTC; CDR3 protein: CASSQGGQGSYGYTF
J gene: TRBJ1-5; D gene: NA; V gene: TRBV12-3/TRBV12-4; clone size: NA; CDR3 DNA: TGTGCCAGCAGCTATCTTCTTCGAAACGAGCCCCAGCATTTT; CDR3 protein: CASSYLLRNEPQHF
J gene: TRBJ1-5; D gene: TRBD1; V gene: TRBV18; clone size: NA; CDR3 DNA: TGTGCCAGCTCACCTGACAGGGGAGGAAATCAGCCCCAGCATTTT; CDR3 protein: CASSPDRGGNQPQHF
J gene: TRBJ1-2; D gene: TRBD1; V gene: TRBV19; clone size: few; CDR3 DNA: TGTGCCAGTAGTATAGGCCGGACAGGGGTATTTGGCTACACCTTC; CDR3 protein: CASSIGRTGVFGYTF
J gene: TRBJ2-3; D gene: NA; V gene: TRBV11-3; clone size: few; CDR3 DNA: TGTGCCAGCAGCCTGGGGAGTCCAGTCGTTCCAGATACGCAGTATTTT; CDR3 protein: CASSLGSPVVPDTQYF
J gene: TRBJ2-7; D gene: NA; V gene: TRBV6-5; clone size: few; CDR3 DNA: TGTGCCAGCAGTTACTCGATCGAGGGGAGTCGACAGTACTTC; CDR3 protein: CASSYSIEGSRQYF
J gene: TRBJ2-2; D gene: NA; V gene: TRBV4-1; clone size: NA; CDR3 DNA: TGCGCCAGCAGCCATGGGAAGGGGGGGGCCCCTCTTATCGGGGAGCTGTTTTTT; CDR3 protein: CASSHGKGGAPLIGELFF
J gene: TRBJ2-7; D gene: NA; V gene: TRBV6-5; clone size: NA; CDR3 DNA: TGTGCCAGCAGTTACTCGACCGGCTACGAGCAGTACTTC; CDR3 protein: CASSYSTGYEQYF
J gene: TRBJ1-4; D gene: NA; V gene: TRBV20-1; clone size: NA; CDR3 DNA: TGCAGTGCTAGTGGGGCGTCTTTGGACAGTAGGGAAAAACTGTTTTTT; CDR3 protein: CSASGASLDSREKLFF